This TCR beta chain was identified in a study of blood T cell repertoires in COVID-19. The overall study: In each case, the material was cDNA or gDNA derived from T cells, B-cell-depleted T cells, or PBMCs.

The repertoire was sequenced with immunoSEQ multiplex PCR; TCRdb's copy has only in-frame clones and lacks some. The profile shows approximately 200,000 clones, under 80% of them singletons. The sample holds one count of this clone. In germline, CDR1 is MGHDK, CDR2 SYGVNS. The CDR3 has 15 amino acids. V gave up 3 bases and J gave up 4 bases, with 15 bases separating them. V is TRBV25-1 and J is TRBJ1-2; possibly TRBD1 for D (5 bases). This sequence was found in a woman in her forties or fifties with acute or convalescent COVID-19. Sample: peripheral blood. The CDR3: CASSDPSGAVYGYTF. As DNA, the CDR3 is TGTGCCAGCAGTGATCCCAGTGGGGCAGTCTATGGCTACACCTTC.